Listed below are T cell receptor beta chains from one sample, sequenced in a study of T cells in Graves' hyperthyroidism and ophthalmopathy. A single record per CDR3 protein comes from TCRdb applying MiXCR to the multiplex PCR reads. The repertoire holds around 390,000 distinct CDR3 sequences, about 14% seen once, with roughly a fifth in the top ten. The sample comprised blood. These receptor sequences come from a woman in her thirties with Graves' ophthalmopathy. CDR3s include the opening cysteine and the closing phenylalanine or tryptophan. A D gene is named only where the DNA matches it firmly. The size of a clone is reported for some rows only, either as once, few or many, or as a class for expanded clones.

d_gene: -; abundance: once; j_gene: TRBJ1-2; v_gene: TRBV6-1; CDR3aa: CASGGSNTAMLNYGYTF; CDR3nt: TGTGCCAGCGGGGGGAGCAATACCGCGATGCTAAACTATGGCTACACCTTC
d_gene: -; abundance: many; j_gene: TRBJ2-5; v_gene: TRBV3-1; CDR3aa: CASSQPDSGNQYF; CDR3nt: TGTGCCAGCAGCCAACCGGACAGTGGCAACCAGTACTTC
d_gene: -; abundance: -; j_gene: TRBJ1-2; v_gene: TRBV9; CDR3aa: CASSVEPLTGPGYTF; CDR3nt: TGTGCCAGCAGCGTAGAGCCCCTTACAGGGCCTGGCTACACCTTC
d_gene: -; abundance: few; j_gene: TRBJ2-1; v_gene: TRBV7-6; CDR3aa: CANSLARSSTSEQFF; CDR3nt: TGTGCCAACAGCTTAGCGCGTAGTAGCACCAGTGAGCAGTTCTTC
d_gene: TRBD1; abundance: many; j_gene: TRBJ1-4; v_gene: TRBV2; CDR3aa: CASRDRGNVNEKLFF; CDR3nt: TGTGCCAGCAGGGACAGGGGGAACGTTAATGAAAAACTGTTTTTT
d_gene: -; abundance: -; j_gene: TRBJ2-1; v_gene: TRBV20-1; CDR3aa: CSARATGTFVLKQFF; CDR3nt: TGCAGTGCTAGAGCTACCGGGACATTTGTCTTAAAGCAGTTCTTC
d_gene: -; abundance: few; j_gene: TRBJ1-5; v_gene: TRBV19; CDR3aa: CASGRRGQGQPQHF; CDR3nt: TGTGCCAGTGGCAGGCGGGGGCAAGGACAGCCCCAGCATTTT
d_gene: -; abundance: few; j_gene: TRBJ1-6; v_gene: TRBV28; CDR3aa: CASSSNYNSPLHF; CDR3nt: TGTGCCAGCAGCTCTAATTATAATTCACCCCTCCACTTT
d_gene: TRBD1; abundance: many; j_gene: TRBJ1-5; v_gene: TRBV7-6; CDR3aa: CASSPSGQGGGQPQHF; CDR3nt: TGTGCCAGCAGCCCGAGCGGACAGGGGGGAGGACAGCCCCAGCATTTT
d_gene: TRBD1; abundance: many; j_gene: TRBJ1-2; v_gene: TRBV6-1; CDR3aa: CASRSTGLGGYTF; CDR3nt: TGTGCCAGCAGATCGACAGGGTTGGGGGGCTACACCTTC
d_gene: -; abundance: many; j_gene: TRBJ2-5; v_gene: TRBV6-6; CDR3aa: CASSYIGRQETQYF; CDR3nt: TGTGCCAGCAGTTACATTGGGCGCCAAGAGACCCAGTACTTC
d_gene: -; abundance: -; j_gene: TRBJ1-3; v_gene: TRBV18; CDR3aa: CASSPLDSSGNTIYF; CDR3nt: TGTGCCAGCTCACCGTTGGACAGCTCTGGAAACACCATATATTTT
d_gene: TRBD1; abundance: -; j_gene: TRBJ2-1; v_gene: TRBV5-1; CDR3aa: CASSLPGQGAYQFF; CDR3nt: TGCGCCAGCAGCCTCCCGGGACAGGGGGCGTATCAGTTCTTC
d_gene: -; abundance: -; j_gene: TRBJ2-2; v_gene: TRBV25-1; CDR3aa: CASSVFYTGELFF; CDR3nt: TGTGCCAGCAGTGTCTTTTACACCGGGGAGCTGTTTTTT